This TCR beta chain was recorded in a study of memory CD4+ T cells and cytomegalovirus serostatus. Across the study: Donors were healthy Belgian adults, 10 or so CMV seropositive and 20 to 25 seronegative.

Original data processing: Out-of-frame sequences were removed, leaving around 2,000,000 distinct TCRbeta sequences. TCRdb's copy holds only in-frame clones and misses some; the assay was immunoSEQ multiplex PCR. V and J calls plus clone size are reproduced from that table; the DNA served to infer D and trimming. The data contain tens of thousands of clones, around three quarters of them singletons. The sort gate was single viable CD3+CD4+CD8-CD45RO+ cells for memory CD4+ T cells. The sequence was collected from an adult in good health and CMV-seropositive. Input material: memory CD4+ T cells from blood.

The CDR3 sequence: CASSRQGSSGYTF. CDR3 in DNA: TGTGCCAGCAGCCGACAGGGTTCCTCTGGCTACACCTTC. V usage is TRBV27 and J usage is TRBJ1-2; TRBD1 matches 7 bases. The CDR3 has 13 amino acids. The germline V gene encodes CDR1 MNHEY and CDR2 SMNVEV (reference sequence). With 6 bases clipped from V and 7 bases from J, the junction kept 8 bases outside the gene matches.